Below, 21 T cell receptor beta chains from the same sample are listed, as sequenced in a study of human T cells and chemical hapten exposure. Time point: patch test 3, about 24 weeks after DPC sensitization. Treatment specified: therapeutic diphenylcyclopropenone sensitization with weekly scalp DPC. Total RNA was isolated from whole blood that had not been fractionated. TCRdb processed the RACE reads anew with MiXCR; each CDR3 protein has one entry. This repertoire shows 30,000 to 40,000 distinct CDR3 sequences, over 9.5% found once; its top ten account for around 2%. The sequencing here drew on whole blood, taken in connection with sensitization to the hapten diphenylcyclopropenone (DPC). Every receptor here comes from a woman aged 40 to 50 with alopecia areata. Some clones in this sample may be carry-over from other donors' samples.

On this clonotype: A junction boundary mismatches the germline segment, possibly from a read error. This chain links TRBV20-1 with TRBJ1-2; D unresolved. There are 12 residues in the CDR3. Germline V CDR1 and CDR2: DFQATT, SNEGSKA (reference sequence). For the CDR3, the DNA is TGCGGTGCTAGAGTAGGGCCTTATGGCTACACCTTC. It is translated as CGARVGPYGYTF.

This clonotype was seen at least ten times. This CDR3 reads CATSRDRGTDTQYF. The CDR3 DNA sequence: TGCGCCACCTCCCGGGACAGGGGCACAGATACGCAGTATTTT. The rearrangement uses TRBV10-1 and TRBJ2-3; TRBD1 agrees at 9 bases. Germline-derived CDR1 and CDR2 are WNHNN and SYGVQD (reference sequence). CDR3 length: 14 amino acids. V was clipped by 10 bases and J by 1 base; unmatched bases: 6.

This clonotype was seen a few times. The J gene is TRBJ2-2, the V gene TRBV9; D is tentatively TRBD1 or TRBD2 (5 bases each). V was shortened by 3 bases and J by 2 bases, with 14 bases between the two germline ends. This CDR3 is built from 16 residues. Germline values: CDR1 SGDLS, CDR2 YYNGEE. The CDR3: CASSALGTVNTGELFF. The DNA for the CDR3 is TGTGCCAGCAGCGCACTTGGGACGGTAAACACCGGGGAGCTGTTTTTT. The entire variable domain, with the rest obtained from reference TRBV9 and TRBJ2-2, is as follows: DSGVTQTPKHLITATGQRVTLRCSPRSGDLSVYWYQQSLDQGLQFLIQYYNGEERAKGNILERFSAQQFPDLHSELNLSSLELGDSALYFCASSALGTVNTGELFFGEGSRLTVL.

This clonotype appeared many times. The J gene is TRBJ1-3, the V gene TRBV29-1; weak D call: TRBD1 (5 bases). Trimming took 4 bases from V and 2 from J, leaving 9 bases between them. This CDR3 comprises 13 residues. Germline V CDR1 and CDR2: SQVTM, ANQGSEA. The CDR3 here is CSVADKAGNTIYF. In DNA, the CDR3 is TGCAGCGTTGCGGACAAGGCTGGAAACACCATATATTTT.

A few counts support this clonotype. The gene calls are TRBV10-3 and TRBJ2-5, with 7 bases that match TRBD2. Losses at the gene ends were 4 bases for V and 5 bases for J; bases not matched to a gene: 1. This CDR3 contains 12 residues. Germline CDR1 is ENHRY and CDR2 is SYGVKD. In DNA, the CDR3 is TGTGCCATCAGTGGTAGCGGGGAGACCCAGTACTTC. Encoded protein: CAISGSGETQYF.

This clonotype was observed a few times. This chain connects TRBV29-1 to TRBJ2-3; D possibly uses TRBD1 or TRBD2 (5 bases each). From germline, CDR1 is SQVTM and CDR2 ANQGSEA. This CDR3 is built from 12 residues. V lost 4 bases and J 2 bases, leaving 7 bases between the germline ends. The CDR3 DNA follows: TGCAGCGTTGCCGGGGCCACAGATACGCAGTATTTT. This sequence encodes CSVAGATDTQYF.

The gene calls are TRBV28 and TRBJ2-7; TRBD2 is a possible D gene (6 bases). Germline CDR1 and CDR2: MDHEN and SYDVKM. The CDR3 consists of 13 residues. V lost 5 bases and J 5 bases, leaving 13 bases between the germline ends. The CDR3 is CASSESAGNEQYF. The DNA for the CDR3 is TGTGCCAGCAGTGAGTCGGCGGGGAACGAGCAGTACTTC.

The chain carries TRBV10-3 and TRBJ2-3, with D unclear. V lost 8 bases and J lost 2, with 8 bases in between. From germline, CDR1 is ENHRY and CDR2 SYGVKD. The CDR3 length is 12 residues. The CDR3 DNA reads as TGTGCCATCGGCGGTAACACAGATACGCAGTATTTT. Its translation: CAIGGNTDTQYF.

This chain connects TRBV5-1 to TRBJ2-3, with 10 bases identical to TRBD1. Germline CDR1 is SGHRS and CDR2 is YFSETQ. The V gene end was trimmed by 0 bases and the J gene end by 6 bases; junction bases not matched to a gene: 4. This CDR3 comprises 15 residues. CDR3: CASSLGQGAADTQYF. The CDR3 DNA reads as TGCGCCAGCAGCTTGGGACAGGGGGCGGCTGATACGCAGTATTTT.

This clonotype was counted ten times or more. J is TRBJ1-1 and V is TRBV7-2; 9 bases match TRBD1. This CDR3 region has 16 residues. In germline, CDR1 is SGHTA, CDR2 FQGNSA. Unmatched junction bases numbered 5, after V lost 3 bases and J lost 0 bases. The CDR3 region is CASSFGQGPLNTEAFF. As DNA, the CDR3 is TGTGCCAGCAGCTTCGGACAGGGGCCCTTGAACACTGAAGCTTTCTTT.

This clonotype was detected many times. The J gene is TRBJ2-5, the V gene TRBV9; a weak D match, TRBD1 (5 bases). The V end lost 4 bases, the J end lost 1 base, and 17 bases lay between the germline ends. The CDR3 sequence is 16 residues long. In germline, CDR1 is SGDLS, CDR2 YYNGEE. CDR3 protein: CASSPRQPDSQETQYF. The DNA of the CDR3 is TGTGCCAGCAGCCCAAGACAGCCTGATAGCCAAGAGACCCAGTACTTC. The full variable domain, completed using reference TRBV9 and TRBJ2-5, is DSGVTQTPKHLITATGQRVTLRCSPRSGDLSVYWYQQSLDQGLQFLIQYYNGEERAKGNILERFSAQQFPDLHSELNLSSLELGDSALYFCASSPRQPDSQETQYFGPGTRLLVL.

This clonotype was counted a few times. The gene calls are TRBV2 and TRBJ1-6; tentative D call: TRBD1 (5 bases). This CDR3 has 14 amino acids. CDR1 is SNHLY and CDR2 is FYNNEI in the germline V gene. The V end was cut by 6 bases, the J end by 6 bases, with 12 bases between. The CDR3 here is CASRIGVFNSPLHF. CDR3 DNA: TGTGCCAGCAGGATAGGGGTTTTTAATTCACCCCTCCACTTT.

This clonotype has just a few counts. The gene calls are TRBV6-5 and TRBJ1-3; D remains unclear. Trimming left V 4 bases short and J 0 bases short, with 4 bases between. This CDR3 spans 13 amino acids. Looked up from germline, CDR1 is MNHEY and CDR2 is SVGAGI. In nucleotides, the CDR3 is TGTGCCAGCAGTTCGGGCTCTGGAAACACCATATATTTT. Amino acids: CASSSGSGNTIYF.

There are a few counts of this clonotype. The chain has TRBV6-5 and TRBJ2-2; the D is unclear. Germline V lookup: CDR1 MNHEY, CDR2 SVGAGI. CDR3 size: 13 residues. V lost 0 bases to trimming and J lost 4 bases, with 3 bases between them. The CDR3 reads CASSYSFTGELFF. The CDR3 region has the DNA TGTGCCAGCAGTTACTCCTTCACCGGGGAGCTGTTTTTT.

This clonotype was recorded at least ten times. The chain couples TRBV20-1 to TRBJ2-7, with 7 positions matching TRBD1. This CDR3 has 14 residues. V dropped 6 bases and J dropped 3; count of bases not matched to a gene: 11. CDR1 DFQATT and CDR2 SNEGSKA come from the germline V gene (reference sequence). In DNA, the CDR3 is TGCAGTGCCCCCGCACAGGGGCTACTCTACGAGCAGTACTTC. Its protein product is CSAPAQGLLYEQYF.

This clonotype was counted ten times or more. CDR3 DNA: TGTGCCAGCAGCCCAGGACTAGTCGAGCAGTACTTC. It is translated as CASSPGLVEQYF. This chain connects TRBV6-6 to TRBJ2-7; 7 bases are a match to TRBD2. This CDR3 has 12 amino acids. Germline CDR1 MNHNY, CDR2 SVGAGI (reference sequence). Germline trimming cut 6 bases from V and 6 bases from J; bases unmatched to any gene: 5.

J is TRBJ2-5 and V is TRBV11-3; TRBD2 is a possible D gene (5 bases). Between the trimmed V and J ends, which lost 4 bases and 4 bases, there was a span of 7 bases. The CDR3 covers 12 residues. From germline, CDR1 is SGHNT and CDR2 YENEEA. CDR3 nucleotide sequence: TGTGCCAGCAGCTCGGCGGGAGAGACCCAGTACTTC. Translating it yields CASSSAGETQYF.

The chain is built from TRBV10-1 and TRBJ2-1, with 9 bases matching TRBD2. This CDR3 has 15 amino acids. Trimming removed 5 bases from V and 5 bases from J; junction bases left unmatched: 7. Germline V lookup: CDR1 WNHNN, CDR2 SYGVQD (reference sequence). CDR3 sequence reads: CASSQGLAVDNEQFF. CDR3 sequence (DNA): TGCGCCAGCAGTCAGGGACTAGCCGTAGACAATGAGCAGTTCTTC.

This clonotype was picked up many times. J is TRBJ1-2 and V is TRBV28; D gene unclear. The CDR3 is 14 residues long. Looked up from germline, CDR1 is MDHEN and CDR2 is SYDVKM. V gave up 5 bases and J gave up 2 bases, with 12 bases separating them. The CDR3 spells CASSKNGINYGYTF. In DNA form, the CDR3 reads TGTGCCAGCAGTAAAAACGGGATCAACTATGGCTACACCTTC.

Many counts were recorded for this clonotype. The V and J genes are TRBV18 and TRBJ1-2; a weak D match, TRBD1 (5 bases). With 4 bases removed from V and 5 bases from J, the gap between germline ends came to 14 bases. This CDR3 is 14 amino acids long. In germline, CDR1 is KGHSH, CDR2 LQKENI. CDR3 sequence: CASSQDSGSYGYTF. CDR3 DNA: TGTGCCAGCTCACAAGACAGCGGATCTTATGGCTACACCTTC.

At least ten counts were recorded for this clonotype. V usage is TRBV5-1 and J usage is TRBJ2-3, with D perhaps TRBD1 (5 bases). V lost 4 bases to trimming and J lost 0 bases, with 18 bases between them. Germline V CDR1 and CDR2: SGHRS, YFSETQ. The CDR3 is made up of 17 amino acids. Written as DNA, the CDR3 is TGCGCCAGCAGCCGCCAACTTAGACAGATGAGCACAGATACGCAGTATTTT. It is translated as CASSRQLRQMSTDTQYF.